A selection of T cell receptor beta chains follows, all from one sample in a study of blood T cell repertoires in COVID-19. TCRdb's table, derived via immunoSEQ multiplex PCR, lists solely in-frame clones and lacks some. The table shows some 26,000 clones, with 85% to 90% occurring only once. The sample taken for sequencing was peripheral blood. The receptors were sampled from a man in his sixties or seventies with active COVID-19. Both conserved end residues are part of each CDR3. D genes are given only for firm matches. Expanded clones get a size class; other rows say once, few or many, or leave the size out.

d_gene: NA; j_gene: TRBJ1-2; v_gene: TRBV5-1; abundance: NA; CDR3nt: TGCGCCAGCAGCTTGGGGGCCCCTGATTATGGCTACACCTTC; CDR3aa: CASSLGAPDYGYTF
d_gene: NA; j_gene: TRBJ1-5; v_gene: TRBV4-2; abundance: NA; CDR3nt: TGTGCCAGCAGCCAGAGCGAGGGTAGGGCTCAGCCCCAGCATTTT; CDR3aa: CASSQSEGRAQPQHF
d_gene: NA; j_gene: TRBJ2-7; v_gene: TRBV5-1; abundance: NA; CDR3nt: TGCGCCAGCAGCTTTCTGGGGACTTCCTACGAGCAGTACTTC; CDR3aa: CASSFLGTSYEQYF
d_gene: TRBD2; j_gene: TRBJ2-7; v_gene: TRBV19; abundance: NA; CDR3nt: TGTGCCAGTAGTATTGCTGGCGGGGGGATCTACGAGCAGTACTTC; CDR3aa: CASSIAGGGIYEQYF
d_gene: NA; j_gene: TRBJ2-1; v_gene: TRBV2; abundance: NA; CDR3nt: TGTGCCAGCAGTGAATGGGCAGGGAACAATGAGCAGTTCTTC; CDR3aa: CASSEWAGNNEQFF
d_gene: NA; j_gene: TRBJ1-4; v_gene: TRBV27; abundance: NA; CDR3nt: TGTGCCAGCAGTTTCTCCTCCGGGACTCGCGCAGGAAAACTGTTTTTT; CDR3aa: CASSFSSGTRAGKLFF
d_gene: NA; j_gene: TRBJ1-6; v_gene: TRBV2; abundance: NA; CDR3nt: TGTGCCAGCAGCGCGGGGGGCGGTAATTCACCCCTCCACTTT; CDR3aa: CASSAGGGNSPLHF
d_gene: NA; j_gene: TRBJ1-2; v_gene: TRBV28; abundance: NA; CDR3nt: TGTGCCAGCAGTTTCCGTAGCTATGGCTACACCTTC; CDR3aa: CASSFRSYGYTF
d_gene: NA; j_gene: TRBJ1-1; v_gene: TRBV27; abundance: few; CDR3nt: TGTGCCAGCAGTTTAGTAGGGAGGAACACTGAAGCTTTCTTT; CDR3aa: CASSLVGRNTEAFF
d_gene: NA; j_gene: TRBJ1-5; v_gene: TRBV4-1; abundance: NA; CDR3nt: TGCGCCAGCAGCCAAGATTGGGGCGAGCCCCAGCATTTT; CDR3aa: CASSQDWGEPQHF